This T cell receptor (beta chain) appears in the sequencing data of a study of shared clonotypes between healthy human individuals. Study-wide findings and caveats: Researchers sampled blood only, noting tissue repertoires likely differ.

Genomic DNA of every subset was divided equally among multiple immunoSEQ plates. The protocol was immunoSEQ multiplex PCR, while the TCRdb copy is restricted to in-frame clones and leaves out a portion. The sample contains about 500,000 clones, over 60% of which appear only once. This CDR3 is built from 14 residues. V was clipped by 0 bases and J by 3 bases, with 8 bases between them. In germline, CDR1 is SGHRS, CDR2 YFSETQ. Of note for this clone: Its antigen is still unknown.

The TCR sequence derives from a woman aged 40 to 50 in good health. Some clones in this sample may be carry-over from other donors' samples. What was sequenced was PBMCs. This chain uses TRBV5-1 with TRBJ2-3; D unclear. The CDR3 here is CASSLVQATDTQYF. As DNA, the CDR3 is TGCGCCAGCAGCTTGGTTCAGGCTACAGATACGCAGTATTTT.